What follows describes a single T cell receptor beta chain. These data belong to a study of blood T cell repertoires in COVID-19. Some clones are missing from TCRdb's copy, which holds only in-frame ones; the method was immunoSEQ multiplex PCR. The data hold some 160,000 clones, with approximately 80% observed a single time. The V gene end was trimmed by 1 base and the J gene end by 7 bases; junction bases not matched to a gene: 2. This CDR3 has 14 residues. The germline V gene encodes CDR1 SGHDT and CDR2 YYEEEE. Sequencing was performed on PBMCs or T cells enriched from blood (not recorded which). The TCR was taken from a woman aged 45-65 years who had recovered from COVID-19. The chain uses TRBV5-6 and TRBJ2-4; 10 bases match TRBD2. The CDR3 nucleotides read TGTGCCAGCAGCTTGTCGGGACTAGCGAACATTCAGTACTTC. Translation gives CASSLSGLANIQYF.